The table lists the clone carrying this TCR beta chain with many counts. Antigen specificity is unknown. With 10-nucleotide random UMIs included, cDNA was synthesized by 5'RACE. From 15-18 subjects, over 180 million TCR-beta sequences were obtained in each sequencing run. TCRdb recomputed calls from the 5' RACE reads with MiXCR, one row per CDR3 protein. This sample has approximately 85,000 distinct CDR3 sequences, with 3.5% to 4.5% found just once. Time point given: longitudinal time-point 3. This sample is drawn from a study of neurological immune-mediated disorders. In germline, CDR1 is SGHKS, CDR2 YYEKEE (reference sequence). Trimming left V 6 bases short and J 2 bases short, with 19 bases between. This CDR3 contains 16 residues. Points from the study as a whole: None of the CDR3 amino acid sequences found in expanded clones was shared across subjects. This suggests that the TCR-beta repertoires were private in all groups. Multiple sclerosis was found to have the least TCR clonal expansion, below healthy controls, and HTLV-1-associated myelopathy the most.

Sequencing was done on a sample of PBMCs. This clonotype was obtained from a woman aged 60-75 years with multiple sclerosis. The genes are TRBV5-5 and TRBJ2-3; possible D gene TRBD1, 5 bases. The DNA for the CDR3 is TGTGCCAGCAATTCCGCGGTGGGGCCCCTCACAGATACGCAGTATTTT. This translates into CASNSAVGPLTDTQYF. Full variable domain (missing parts from reference TRBV5-5 and TRBJ2-3): DAGVTQSPTHLIKTRGQQVTLRCSPISGHKSVSWYQQVLGQGPQFIFQYYEKEERGRGNFPDRFSARQFPNYSSELNVNALLLGDSALYLCASNSAVGPLTDTQYFGPGTRLTVL.